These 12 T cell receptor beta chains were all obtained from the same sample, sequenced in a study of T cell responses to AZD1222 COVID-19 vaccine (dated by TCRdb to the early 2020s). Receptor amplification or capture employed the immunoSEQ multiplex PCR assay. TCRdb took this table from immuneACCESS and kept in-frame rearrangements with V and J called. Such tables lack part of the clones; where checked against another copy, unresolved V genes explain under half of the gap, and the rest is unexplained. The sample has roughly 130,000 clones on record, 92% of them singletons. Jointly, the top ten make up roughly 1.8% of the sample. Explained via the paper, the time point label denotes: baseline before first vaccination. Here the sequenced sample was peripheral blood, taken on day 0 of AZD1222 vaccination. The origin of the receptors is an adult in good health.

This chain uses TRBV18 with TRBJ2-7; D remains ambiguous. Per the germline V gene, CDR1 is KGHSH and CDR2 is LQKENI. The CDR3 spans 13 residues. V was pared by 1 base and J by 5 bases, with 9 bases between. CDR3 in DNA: TGTGCCAGCTCACCACGGGTTGACGACGAGCAGTACGTC. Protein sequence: CASSPRVDDEQYV.

This CDR3 reads CASSWSGLQETQYF. The CDR3 DNA is TGTGCCAGCAGTTGGTCAGGTCTCCAAGAGACCCAGTACTTC. The chain uses TRBV6-6 and TRBJ2-5; D gene ambiguous. The CDR3 extends over 14 amino acids. Germline V CDR1 and CDR2: MNHNY, SVGAGI (reference sequence). Trimming left V 4 bases short and J 1 base short, with 10 bases between.

The CDR3 sequence: CASRSILVDYGYTF. CDR3 nucleotide sequence: TGTGCCAGCAGATCCATTCTGGTGGACTATGGCTACACCTTC. The rearrangement links TRBV7-9 to TRBJ1-2; unclear D gene. The V end was cut by 6 bases, the J end by 3 bases, with 14 bases between. The CDR3 covers 14 residues. The germline V gene has CDR1 SEHNR and CDR2 FQNEAQ (reference sequence). The entire variable domain, with the rest obtained from reference TRBV7-9 and TRBJ1-2, is as follows: DTGVSQNPRHKITKRGQNVTFRCDPISEHNRLYWYRQTLGQGPEFLTYFQNEAQLEKSRLLSDRFSAERPKGSFSTLEIQRTEQGDSAMYLCASRSILVDYGYTFGSGTRLTVV.

The CDR3: CASSPSLGKNIQYF. The CDR3, as DNA: TGTGCCAGCAGCCCGTCGCTGGGCAAAAACATTCAGTACTTC. V usage is TRBV6-2 or TRBV6-3 and J usage is TRBJ2-4; the D is unclear. Looked up from germline, CDR1 is MNHEY and CDR2 is SVGEGT. The CDR3 loop spans 14 amino acids. V dropped 6 bases and J dropped 3 bases, with 12 bases sitting between them.

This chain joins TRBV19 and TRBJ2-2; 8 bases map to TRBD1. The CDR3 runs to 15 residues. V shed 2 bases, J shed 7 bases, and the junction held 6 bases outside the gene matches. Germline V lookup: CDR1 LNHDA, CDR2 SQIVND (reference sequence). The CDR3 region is CASSIIQGANGELFF. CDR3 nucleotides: TGTGCCAGTAGTATAATCCAGGGGGCGAACGGGGAGCTGTTTTTT.

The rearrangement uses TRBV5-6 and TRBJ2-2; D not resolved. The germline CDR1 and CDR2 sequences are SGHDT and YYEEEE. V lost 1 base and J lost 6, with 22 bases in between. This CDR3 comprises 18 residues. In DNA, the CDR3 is TGTGCCAGCAGCTTGTCCACATCCTCCGACTGGTATTCCGGGGAGCTGTTTTTT. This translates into CASSLSTSSDWYSGELFF.

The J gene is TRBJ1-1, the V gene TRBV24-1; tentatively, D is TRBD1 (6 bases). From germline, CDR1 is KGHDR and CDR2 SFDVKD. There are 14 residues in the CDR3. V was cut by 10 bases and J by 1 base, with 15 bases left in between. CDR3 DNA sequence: TGTGCCACAGCAAGGACAGACCGGAACACTGAAGCTTTCTTT. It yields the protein CATARTDRNTEAFF.

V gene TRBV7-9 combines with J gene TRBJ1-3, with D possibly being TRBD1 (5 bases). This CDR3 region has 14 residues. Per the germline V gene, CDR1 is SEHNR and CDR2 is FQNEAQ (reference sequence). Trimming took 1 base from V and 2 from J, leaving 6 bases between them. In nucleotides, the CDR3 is TGTGCCAGCAGCTTAGAGACAGCTGGAAACACCATATATTTT. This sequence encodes CASSLETAGNTIYF.

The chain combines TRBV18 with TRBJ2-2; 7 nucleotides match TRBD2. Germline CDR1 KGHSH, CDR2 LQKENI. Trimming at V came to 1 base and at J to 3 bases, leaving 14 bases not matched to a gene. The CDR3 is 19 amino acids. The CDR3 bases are TGTGCCAGCTCACCACGCCTAGCGGAGCGGGTGGTCGACACCGGGGAGCTGTTTTTT. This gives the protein CASSPRLAERVVDTGELFF.

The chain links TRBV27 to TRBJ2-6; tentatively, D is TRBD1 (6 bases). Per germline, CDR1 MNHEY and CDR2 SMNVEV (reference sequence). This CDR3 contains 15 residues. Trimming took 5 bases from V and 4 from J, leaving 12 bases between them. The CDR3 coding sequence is TGTGCCAGCAGTAAAAACAGGGCCGGGGCCAACGTCCTGACTTTC. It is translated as CASSKNRAGANVLTF.

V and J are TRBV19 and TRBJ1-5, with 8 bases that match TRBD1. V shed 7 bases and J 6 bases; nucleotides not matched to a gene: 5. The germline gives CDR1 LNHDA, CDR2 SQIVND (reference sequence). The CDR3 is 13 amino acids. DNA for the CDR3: TGTGCCAGTAACCAGGGGGCGGGTCAGCCCCAGCATTTT. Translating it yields CASNQGAGQPQHF.

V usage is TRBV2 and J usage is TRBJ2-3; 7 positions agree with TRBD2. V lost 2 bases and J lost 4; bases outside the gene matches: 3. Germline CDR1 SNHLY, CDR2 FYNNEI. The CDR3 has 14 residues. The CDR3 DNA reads TGTGCCAGCAGTGAATTGGGGGGGGCAGATACGCAGTATTTT. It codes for CASSELGGADTQYF.